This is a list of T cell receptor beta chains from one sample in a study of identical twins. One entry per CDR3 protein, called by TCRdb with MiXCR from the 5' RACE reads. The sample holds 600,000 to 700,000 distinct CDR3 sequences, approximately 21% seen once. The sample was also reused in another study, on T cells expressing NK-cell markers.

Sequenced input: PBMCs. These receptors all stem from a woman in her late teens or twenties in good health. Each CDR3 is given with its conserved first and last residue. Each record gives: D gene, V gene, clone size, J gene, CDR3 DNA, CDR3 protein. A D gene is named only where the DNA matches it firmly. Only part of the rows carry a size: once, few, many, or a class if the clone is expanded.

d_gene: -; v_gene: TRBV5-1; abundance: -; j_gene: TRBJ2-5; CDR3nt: TGCGCCAGCAGCTTGCTCGGGACCCTACAAGAGACCCAGTACTTC; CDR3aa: CASSLLGTLQETQYF
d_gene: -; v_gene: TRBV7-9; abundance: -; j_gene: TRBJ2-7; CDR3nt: TGTGCCAGCAGCCTCCACGGGGGACAGCCACTCTACGAGCAGTACTTC; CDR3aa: CASSLHGGQPLYEQYF
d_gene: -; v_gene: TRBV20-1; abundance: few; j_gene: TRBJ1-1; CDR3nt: TGCAGTGCTAACAGGGCTGACACTGAAGCTTTCTTT; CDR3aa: CSANRADTEAFF
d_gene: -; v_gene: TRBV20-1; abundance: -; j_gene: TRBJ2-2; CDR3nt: TGCAGTGCCCGGTCAGGGAAGGGCGGGGAGCTGTTTTTT; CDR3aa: CSARSGKGGELFF
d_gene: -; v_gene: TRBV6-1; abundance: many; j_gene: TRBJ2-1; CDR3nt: TGTGCCAGCAGTGACCCGACAGGATCTTACAATGAGCAGTTCTTC; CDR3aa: CASSDPTGSYNEQFF
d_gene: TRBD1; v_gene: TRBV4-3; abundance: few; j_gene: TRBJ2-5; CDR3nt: TGCGCCAGCAGCCAAGATTCGCGACAGGGATATAGGACCCAGTACTTC; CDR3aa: CASSQDSRQGYRTQYF
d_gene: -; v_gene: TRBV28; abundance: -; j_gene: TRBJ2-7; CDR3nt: TGTGCCAGCAAACCCACCGGCCGCGGGACCCCCAGCTCCTACGAGCAGTACTTC; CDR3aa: CASKPTGRGTPSSYEQYF
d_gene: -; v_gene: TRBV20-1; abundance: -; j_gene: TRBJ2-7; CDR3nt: TGCAGTGCTAGAGATCTGTTGCGGCCCTTGTCCTACGAGCAGTACTTC; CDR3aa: CSARDLLRPLSYEQYF
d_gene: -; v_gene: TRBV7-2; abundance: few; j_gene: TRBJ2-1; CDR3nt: TGTGCCAGCAGCTTATTGAGGGGGGGCTCCTACAATGAGCAGTTCTTC; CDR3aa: CASSLLRGGSYNEQFF
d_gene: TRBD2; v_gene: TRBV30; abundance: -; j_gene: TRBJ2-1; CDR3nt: TGTGCCTGGGACCCGGGACTAGCGGGTTTTGGTGAGCAGTTCTTC; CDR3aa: CAWDPGLAGFGEQFF
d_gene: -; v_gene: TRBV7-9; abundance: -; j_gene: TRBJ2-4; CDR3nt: TGTGCCAGCAGCTACGGGGCGGACATTCAGTACTTC; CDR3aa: CASSYGADIQYF
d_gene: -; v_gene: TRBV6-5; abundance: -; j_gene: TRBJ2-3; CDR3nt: TGTGCCAGCAAGGCGGGGAAAACGCAGTATTTT; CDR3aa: CASKAGKTQYF
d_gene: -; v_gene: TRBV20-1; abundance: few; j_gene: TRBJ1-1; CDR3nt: TGCAGTGCTAGGTCTCCACGTGGACGGACTGAAGCTTTCTTT; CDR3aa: CSARSPRGRTEAFF
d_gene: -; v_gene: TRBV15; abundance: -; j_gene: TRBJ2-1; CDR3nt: TGTGCCACCAGAGCTGATATGGGGGGCTACTCAAACAATGAGCAGTTCTTC; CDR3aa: CATRADMGGYSNNEQFF
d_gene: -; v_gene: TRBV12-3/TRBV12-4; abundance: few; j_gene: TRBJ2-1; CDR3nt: TGTGCCAGCAGTTGGGCGGAAGGTAATGAGCAGTTCTTC; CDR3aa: CASSWAEGNEQFF
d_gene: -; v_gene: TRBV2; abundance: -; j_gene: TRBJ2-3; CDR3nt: TGTGCCAGCAGTGAACCCGGCGGGCCAACAGATACGCAGTATTTT; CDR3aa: CASSEPGGPTDTQYF
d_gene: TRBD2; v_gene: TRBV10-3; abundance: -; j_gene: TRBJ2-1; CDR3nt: TGTGCCACTTTTCGAACCACTAGCGGGGGGCCTAATGAGCAGTTCTTC; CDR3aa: CATFRTTSGGPNEQFF